One and the same sample provided the 3 T cell receptor beta chains below, sequenced in a study of T-cell reconstitution after alpha-beta-depleted transplantation in children (dated by TCRdb to the mid-2010s). Per the publication, the treatment or condition label means: allogeneic hematopoietic cell transplantation with graft depleted of TCRalphabeta T cells and CD19 B cells. Receptors were amplified or captured by PCR. Reads for this sample came from an Illumina HiSeq 2500. TCR library preparation used molecular barcoding, with unique molecular identifiers applied to normalize quantification of the TCRbeta repertoire. Clones were called with MiXCR by TCRdb after fastp trimmed the public reads at Q25, and only in-frame beta chains were retained. Identical CDR3 proteins give one entry, which carries the most common genes and DNA. For this sample the table gives 200,000 to 250,000 distinct CDR3 sequences, of which approximately 10% were detected only once. The biggest ten clones account for roughly 27% of the sample.

Sequenced material: PBMCs, taken before TCRalphabeta/CD19-depleted stem cell transplant. All receptors derive from a child younger than two with acute myeloid leukemia, due to receive a stem cell transplant.

At least ten counts were recorded for this clonotype. The chain uses TRBV28 and TRBJ1-5; D gene uncertain. V was trimmed by 6 bases and J by 3 bases, leaving 9 bases between them. This CDR3 region has 13 residues. Germline assignment: CDR1 MDHEN and CDR2 SYDVKM. Written as DNA, the CDR3 is TGTGCCAGCAGGTCAGGCTTCAATCAGCCCCAGCATTTT. Its protein product is CASRSGFNQPQHF.

This clonotype was counted many times. The chain uses TRBV7-3 and TRBJ2-2; D not resolved. V was trimmed by 2 bases and J by 1 base, leaving 5 bases between them. The CDR3 consists of 14 residues. In germline, CDR1 is SGHTA, CDR2 FQGTGA. This CDR3 is CASSLQMNTGELFF. For the CDR3, the DNA is TGTGCCAGCAGCTTACAGATGAACACCGGGGAGCTGTTTTTT.

This clonotype was seen repeatedly, ten times or more. This rearrangement joins TRBV7-9 to TRBJ2-2; 13 bases are shared with TRBD2. This CDR3 is 18 amino acids long. V shed 5 bases, J shed 4 bases, and the junction held 10 bases outside the gene matches. In germline, CDR1 is SEHNR, CDR2 FQNEAQ (reference sequence). The CDR3 loop is CASSRPELAGGFTGELFF. Written as DNA, the CDR3 is TGTGCCAGCAGCCGACCCGAACTAGCGGGAGGGTTCACCGGGGAGCTGTTTTTT. Variable domain in full (rest from reference TRBV7-9 and TRBJ2-2): DTGVSQNPRHKITKRGQNVTFRCDPISEHNRLYWYRQTLGQGPEFLTYFQNEAQLEKSRLLSDRFSAERPKGSFSTLEIQRTEQGDSAMYLCASSRPELAGGFTGELFFGEGSRLTVL.